This T cell receptor beta chain emerged from a study of blood T cell repertoires in COVID-19. Study information: COVID-19 samples collected from the United States, Italy and Spain covered acute and convalescent phases. PBMCs, B-cell-depleted T cells, or T cells provided the cDNA or gDNA that made up the material.

V lost 3 bases and J lost 1, with 6 bases in between. This CDR3 contains 13 residues. CDR1 and CDR2 (germline): MNHEY, SVGAGI. Per the original data handling: Nucleated cell counts were estimated from reference gene primer amplification. TCRdb's copy holds only in-frame clones and misses some; the assay was immunoSEQ multiplex PCR. From that table come the V and J calls and clone size; the DNA was used to work out D and trimming. Here the sample spans 110,000 to 150,000 clones, 75% to 90% being singletons. This sequence joins TRBV6-5 and TRBJ1-1; D unresolved. Material for sequencing was peripheral blood. The source of this sequence is a woman of 80 years or more with acute or convalescent COVID-19. CDR3 sequence: CASSYQKNTEAFF. CDR3 coding DNA: TGTGCCAGCAGTTATCAAAAGAACACTGAAGCTTTCTTT.